This TCR beta chain was sequenced in a study of shared clonotypes between healthy human individuals. Background on the study: The donor pool was made up of two women and a few men aged 18 to 49. CD4 naive and memory got three plates each, CD8 naive two, CD8 memory one.

Assay execution took place at the deep level. This table comes from immunoSEQ multiplex PCR, and its TCRdb copy is limited to in-frame clones, with some not included. The sample has under 750,000 clones; 72% are singletons. This CDR3 contains 13 residues. This TCR derives from a woman under 40 in good health. J is TRBJ2-1 and V is TRBV1; no DNA check was done on the table's D call, TRBD2. TRBV1 is noted as a pseudogene. The sample was memory CD4+ T cells sorted from blood. As for subset: CD45RA-negative fraction. The CDR3: CTSSRTIYNEQFF. The CDR3 region has the DNA TGCACCAGCAGCAGGACTATCTACAATGAGCAGTTCTTC.